Listed below are T cell receptor beta chains from one sample, sequenced in a study of T cell responses to AZD1222 COVID-19 vaccine. Assay: immunoSEQ multiplex PCR; the TCRdb copy retains only in-frame clones and omits some. The sample has about 170,000 clones, 90% seen once. The sequences come from peripheral blood, collected on day 0 of AZD1222 vaccination. The receptors stem from an adult in good health. CDR3s include the opening cysteine and the closing phenylalanine or tryptophan. The D gene is left open where the match is weak.

D: -
V: TRBV5-1
J: TRBJ1-1
CDR3: CASSFGRMNTEAFF

D: -
V: TRBV6-2/TRBV6-3
J: TRBJ2-7
CDR3: CASSYSNGRKRSEQYF

D: TRBD2
V: TRBV19
J: TRBJ2-2
CDR3: CASSTGTSGGTGELFF

D: -
V: TRBV9
J: TRBJ1-3
CDR3: CASSPRQVSSSGNTIYF

D: -
V: TRBV29-1
J: TRBJ1-2
CDR3: CSVRGDSYGYTF

D: -
V: TRBV5-4
J: TRBJ2-5
CDR3: CASSLGWGETQYF

D: -
V: TRBV7-3
J: TRBJ1-2
CDR3: CASSLNGLVPRTF

D: TRBD1
V: TRBV14
J: TRBJ2-7
CDR3: CASSPGQGYEQYF

D: -
V: TRBV5-1
J: TRBJ2-7
CDR3: CASSLGGSSYEQYF

D: TRBD1
V: TRBV29-1
J: TRBJ1-2
CDR3: CSVRTGWGYTF

D: -
V: TRBV3-1/TRBV3-2
J: TRBJ1-4
CDR3: CASSHPLTQEKLFF

D: -
V: TRBV30
J: TRBJ1-1
CDR3: CAWSINANTEAFF

D: -
V: TRBV28
J: TRBJ1-1
CDR3: CASSFETNTEAFF

D: -
V: TRBV4-1
J: TRBJ1-1
CDR3: CASSQVGGATEAFF

D: -
V: TRBV15
J: TRBJ2-7
CDR3: CATSREAAVSYEQYF

D: TRBD2
V: TRBV3-1/TRBV3-2
J: TRBJ2-4
CDR3: CASSLLYGRGQYF

D: -
V: TRBV5-1
J: TRBJ1-4
CDR3: CASSGGSTNEKLFF

D: -
V: TRBV5-6
J: TRBJ1-4
CDR3: CASSWVGTATNEKLFF

D: -
V: TRBV18
J: TRBJ1-1
CDR3: CASFRYISGTEAFF

D: -
V: TRBV11-3
J: TRBJ1-3
CDR3: CASSLGPRSGNTIYF

D: TRBD2
V: TRBV6-5
J: TRBJ2-7
CDR3: CASSYGGGISYEQYF

D: -
V: TRBV9
J: TRBJ1-3
CDR3: CASSAGGGSGNTIYF